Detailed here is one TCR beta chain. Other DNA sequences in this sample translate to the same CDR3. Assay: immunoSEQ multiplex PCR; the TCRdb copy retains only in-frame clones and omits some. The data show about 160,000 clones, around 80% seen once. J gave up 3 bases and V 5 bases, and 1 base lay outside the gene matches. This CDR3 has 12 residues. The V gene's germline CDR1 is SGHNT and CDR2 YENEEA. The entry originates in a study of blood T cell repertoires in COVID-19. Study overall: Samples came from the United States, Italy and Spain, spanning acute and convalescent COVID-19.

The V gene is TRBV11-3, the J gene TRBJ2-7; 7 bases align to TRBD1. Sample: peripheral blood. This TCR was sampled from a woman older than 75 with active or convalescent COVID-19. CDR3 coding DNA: TGTGCCAGCAGCCCAGGGGGCTACGAGCAGTACTTC. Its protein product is CASSPGGYEQYF. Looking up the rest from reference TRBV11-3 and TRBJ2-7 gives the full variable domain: EAGVVQSPRYKIIEKKQPVAFWCNPISGHNTLYWYLQNLGQGPELLIRYENEEAVDDSQLPKDRFSAERLKGVDSTLKIQPAELGDSAVYLCASSPGGYEQYFGPGTRLTVT.